Described below is a single TCR beta chain sequence and its context. Its antigen is unidentified. The authors generated TCR beta cDNA through 5'RACE template switching with UMIs. TCRdb reprocessed the 5' RACE reads and keeps a single row for each CDR3 protein, giving no DNA. The sample table sets out around 380,000 distinct CDR3 sequences. These data are taken from a study of T cells expressing NK-cell markers. Study-wide background: Source material for TCR beta repertoires consisted of sorted CD3+CD56+NKG2C+, CD3+CD56+NKG2C- and CD3+CD56-NKG2C+ T cells.

The CDR3 is 16 amino acids. Germline V gene sequence: CDR1 MGHRA, CDR2 YSYEKL. General study findings and limits: In several donors, dominant CD3+CD56+NKG2C+ clonotypes ranked among the top 10 CD8+ clonotypes.

This clonotype was sampled from a woman aged 50 to 65 in good health. The chain employs TRBV4-1 and TRBJ1-1; TCRdb selects TRBD1, and the lack of DNA leaves this call unchecked. Specimen: blood T cells: a sorted CD56 or NKG2C T cell subset, CD4+ or CD8+ T cells, or bulk PBMC T cells (not recorded which). The CDR3 is CASSPGRGRGRAEAFF.